A selection of T cell receptor beta chains follows, all from one sample in a study of Graves' ophthalmopathy and Graves' hyperthyroidism. In TCRdb, the multiplex PCR reads were re-called with MiXCR into one record per CDR3 protein. The repertoire holds 650,000 to 800,000 distinct CDR3 sequences, with 35% to 50% as singletons. The specimen sequenced was peripheral blood. These receptors all stem from an adult man with Graves' ophthalmopathy. CDR3s include the opening cysteine and the closing phenylalanine or tryptophan. D genes are given only for firm matches. Expanded clones get a size class; other rows say once, few or many, or leave the size out.

v_gene,j_gene,d_gene,abundance,CDR3nt,CDR3aa
TRBV7-3,TRBJ1-1,.,many,TGTGCCAGCAGCTCCCAGGGTGGCACTGAAGCTTTCTTT,CASSSQGGTEAFF
TRBV15,TRBJ1-6,.,many,TGTGCCACCAGCCCCAACCCCGGAGGGAAAATGTCACCCCTCCACTTT,CATSPNPGGKMSPLHF
TRBV29-1,TRBJ2-7,.,.,TGCAGCGTTGAGGACCGGGGCTCCTACGAGCAGTACTTC,CSVEDRGSYEQYF
TRBV5-1,TRBJ1-4,.,.,TGTGCCAGCAGCTTGGCCGCGACAATAACTAATGAAAAACTGTTTTTT,CASSLAATITNEKLFF
TRBV29-1,TRBJ1-4,TRBD1,many,TGCAGCGTGGGGGACAGGGCGCTTTCTAATGAAAAACTGTTTTTT,CSVGDRALSNEKLFF
TRBV12-3/TRBV12-4,TRBJ2-6,.,.,TGTGCCAGCAGGTTGAGGAGTCTTGGGGTCAACGTCCTGACTTTC,CASRLRSLGVNVLTF
TRBV10-3,TRBJ2-6,.,many,TGTGCCATCAGAGGAGACGGTGCATCTGGGGCCAACGTCCTGACTTTC,CAIRGDGASGANVLTF
TRBV19,TRBJ1-2,.,many,TGTGCCAGTATGGATCGGGGCCTAATCTATGGCTACACCTTC,CASMDRGLIYGYTF
TRBV20-1,TRBJ2-6,.,many,TGCAGTGCTAGAGCTAGAACTTCCTCTGGGGCCAACGTCCTGACTTTC,CSARARTSSGANVLTF
TRBV11-2,TRBJ1-1,.,many,TGTGCCAGCAGCCGAAGCAATCCTAACACTGAAGCTTTCTTT,CASSRSNPNTEAFF
TRBV29-1,TRBJ2-7,.,many,TGCAGCGTTGCCACGTTCGAGGAATCCTACGAGCAGTACTTC,CSVATFEESYEQYF
TRBV14,TRBJ2-2,TRBD1,.,TGTGCCAGCTCACCAGCAACAGGGGAAACCGGGGAGCTGTTTTTT,CASSPATGETGELFF
TRBV11-2,TRBJ2-7,.,.,TGTGCCAGCAGCCGCCGGGACCCTTTCACCTACGAGCAGTACTTC,CASSRRDPFTYEQYF
TRBV25-1,TRBJ1-4,TRBD1,.,TGTGCCAGCAGCTTGACAGGGGACAGGGTACTGGAAAAACTGTTTTTT,CASSLTGDRVLEKLFF
TRBV12-5,TRBJ1-6,TRBD1,many,TGTGCTAGTGGTAAAGGACAGGGGTATTCACCCCTCCACTTT,CASGKGQGYSPLHF
TRBV6-4,TRBJ1-1,TRBD1,few,TGTGCCAGCACAGATCCGACAGGGATTGCTGAAGCTTTCTTT,CASTDPTGIAEAFF
TRBV20-1,TRBJ2-3,.,.,TGCAGTGCAGCGGGGACAGCAACAGATACGCAGTATTTT,CSAAGTATDTQYF
TRBV12-3/TRBV12-4,TRBJ1-5,.,few,TGTGCCAGCAGTTTACCAGGGGAAAATTATCAGCCCCAGCATTTT,CASSLPGENYQPQHF
TRBV20-1,TRBJ2-2,.,few,TGCAGTGCTAGGGAATCCTTTACAGGGACCGGGGAGCTGTTTTTT,CSARESFTGTGELFF
TRBV7-3,TRBJ2-2,.,.,TGTGCCAGCAGCTTAACCTCGGGACTGCCAAACACCGGGGAGCTGTTTTTT,CASSLTSGLPNTGELFF
TRBV7-2,TRBJ2-7,TRBD1,many,TGTGCCAGCAGCACGCGACAGGGGTTCTACGAGCAGTACTTC,CASSTRQGFYEQYF
TRBV7-2,TRBJ2-7,.,.,TGTGCCAGCAGCTTAGGACAGGCCGTCTACGAGCAGTACTTC,CASSLGQAVYEQYF
TRBV18,TRBJ2-7,.,.,TGTGCCAGCTCACCACCAAATATTTACGAGCAGTACTTC,CASSPPNIYEQYF
TRBV5-1,TRBJ2-5,.,many,TGTGCCAGCAGCCAGGACCAAGAGACCCAGTACTTC,CASSQDQETQYF
TRBV11-1,TRBJ2-7,TRBD2,.,TGTGCCAGCCCGGGGACAGCGGGGGGGGAGCAGTACTTC,CASPGTAGGEQYF
TRBV24-1,TRBJ2-7,.,many,TGTGCCACCAGTGACCCTGCTCGGGAATCCTACGAGCAGTACTTC,CATSDPARESYEQYF
TRBV25-1,TRBJ1-1,.,many,TGTGCCAGCAGTGGGGGAGACACTGAAGCTTTCTTT,CASSGGDTEAFF
TRBV20-1,TRBJ2-7,TRBD1,.,TGCAGTGCTAGAGGGACAGGGGACTCCTCCTACGAGCAGTACTTC,CSARGTGDSSYEQYF
TRBV11-2,TRBJ2-7,.,many,TGTGCCAGCAGCTTAGATCCCGACTTCAGGGAGCAGTACTTC,CASSLDPDFREQYF
TRBV7-9,TRBJ2-7,.,.,TGCGCCAGCAGCCCCCCCGTCGGGTGGAAGGGCGGGTACGAGCAGTACTTC,CASSPPVGWKGGYEQYF
TRBV12-3/TRBV12-4,TRBJ1-2,TRBD1,.,TGTGCCAGCAGTTTAAGTGTGGGACAGGGGGCCTTGGGGGGCTACACCTTC,CASSLSVGQGALGGYTF
TRBV3-1,TRBJ1-1,.,.,TGTGCCAGCAGCCCCTTGGGGGGCACGAGAGCTGAAGCTTCCTTT,CASSPLGGTRAEASF
TRBV25-1,TRBJ1-1,TRBD1,.,TGTGCCAGCTCGTCCGGGACAGGGGCGCGCCGGACTGAAGCTTTCTTT,CASSSGTGARRTEAFF
TRBV4-1,TRBJ1-3,TRBD1,few,TGCGCCAGCAGCCGTGGGACAGGGGGCTCGGACACCATATATTTT,CASSRGTGGSDTIYF
TRBV7-9,TRBJ1-2,.,many,TGTGCCAGCAGCTTCGACGATGGCTACACCTTC,CASSFDDGYTF
TRBV29-1,TRBJ2-2,.,.,.,CSVATGRTPGSCFF
TRBV6-5,TRBJ1-2,TRBD1,many,TGTGCCAGCAGTTCGCCCGGACAGGGAGCGGATGGCTACACCTTC,CASSSPGQGADGYTF
TRBV20-1,TRBJ2-2,.,many,TGCAGTGCTAGAGATCGTGTCGGGGCGAACACCGGGGAGCTGTTTTTT,CSARDRVGANTGELFF
TRBV7-2,TRBJ2-7,TRBD1,.,TGTGCCAGCAGCCAAGCGTCAGGGGGCTTCTACGAGCAGTGCTTC,CASSQASGGFYEQCF
TRBV20-1,TRBJ1-5,.,.,TGCAGAGCTAGGGATGGTGTGGGACGCAATCAGCCCCAGCATTTT,CRARDGVGRNQPQHF
TRBV27,TRBJ2-5,TRBD2,.,TGTGCCAGCAGCCAGCGGGGCAATCAGCCCCAGTACTTC,CASSQRGNQPQYF
TRBV6-5,TRBJ1-2,.,.,TGTGCCAGCAGTTACTGGTATGGCTACACCTTC,CASSYWYGYTF